This TCR beta chain was documented in a study of T cells in Graves' hyperthyroidism and ophthalmopathy. Trimming removed 2 bases from V and 4 bases from J; junction bases left unmatched: 8. The CDR3 is 17 residues long. CDR1 and CDR2 (germline): SGDLS, YYNGEE. Template material for amplifying TCR beta CDR3 regions consisted of RNA transcripts. The HTBI primer set drove a first-round RT-PCR of the TCR CDR3. TCRdb used MiXCR to reprocess the multiplex PCR reads, holding one entry per CDR3 protein. The sample has approximately 630,000 distinct CDR3 sequences, 15% to 20% seen once. Pregnant or lactating patients were excluded, as were those with uncontrolled infection or other autoimmune disease.

This sequence joins TRBV9 and TRBJ2-2; TRBD2 agrees at 10 bases. The clonotype was recovered from a woman aged 25 to 39 with Graves' hyperthyroidism. Sequencing used blood. CDR3 coding DNA: TGTGCCAGCAGCGTTGGCCTAGCGGGAGCAAGCACCGGGGAGCTGTTTTTT. Translation: CASSVGLAGASTGELFF.